The 16 T cell receptor beta chains given below trace back to one sample, sequenced in a study of T cell responses to AZD1222 COVID-19 vaccine. Sequencing was performed with immunoSEQ multiplex PCR; in TCRdb, only in-frame clones are kept and a portion is missing. The repertoire holds approximately 120,000 clones, with about 88% as singletons. The source was peripheral blood, collected on day 0 of AZD1222 vaccination. These receptors were collected from an adult in good health.

The rearrangement uses TRBV12-5 and TRBJ2-5; possibly TRBD1 or TRBD2 for D (5 bases each). Trimming left V 0 bases short and J 3 bases short, with 35 bases between. This CDR3 has 23 amino acids. Germline V gene sequence: CDR1 LGHNT, CDR2 FRNRAP. The CDR3 sequence is CASGLVLGTVGDFSIVPKETQYF. DNA of the CDR3: TGTGCTAGTGGTTTGGTACTTGGGACCGTCGGGGATTTCTCTATAGTCCCGAAAGAGACCCAGTACTTC.

This chain joins TRBV9 and TRBJ1-5; TRBD1 matches 8 bases. Germline values: CDR1 SGDLS, CDR2 YYNGEE. The CDR3 length is 15 residues. V shed 3 bases, J shed 2 bases, and the junction held 4 bases outside the gene matches. CDR3 sequence: CASSAGTGRNQPQHF. The CDR3 DNA is TGTGCCAGCAGCGCCGGGACAGGCCGCAATCAGCCCCAGCATTTT.

The chain employs TRBV7-9 and TRBJ2-7; D is unresolved. Germline CDR1 and CDR2: SEHNR and FQNEAQ (reference sequence). The CDR3 has 15 amino acids. Trimming removed 4 bases from V and 3 bases from J, with 16 bases in between. In DNA form, the CDR3 reads TGTGCCAGCAGCTCCAGATCCGAAAGAGGCTACGAGCAGTACTTC. It is translated as CASSSRSERGYEQYF.

This chain links TRBV18 with TRBJ1-2, with 7 bases matching TRBD1. J lost 0 bases, V lost 3 bases, and 13 bases had no gene match. The CDR3 has 18 amino acids. Germline lookup yields CDR1 KGHSH and CDR2 LQKENI. The CDR3: CASSPLGGGGSANYGYTF. The CDR3 DNA is TGTGCCAGCTCACCGCTTGGAGGGGGCGGATCAGCTAACTATGGCTACACCTTC.

The chain uses TRBV2 and TRBJ2-7, with 11 bases identical to TRBD1. The CDR3 sequence is 13 residues long. The J segment lost 5 bases and the V segment lost 6 bases, leaving 3 bases of the junction unmatched. Germline V gives CDR1 SNHLY, CDR2 FYNNEI. The CDR3 protein is CASSPDRGHEQYF. The CDR3 region has the DNA TGTGCCAGCAGCCCGGACAGGGGGCACGAGCAGTACTTC. The complete variable domain, with remaining parts taken from reference TRBV2 and TRBJ2-7, reads EPEVTQTPSHQVTQMGQEVILRCVPISNHLYFYWYRQILGQKVEFLVSFYNNEISEKSEIFDDQFSVERPDGSNFTLKIRSTKLEDSAMYFCASSPDRGHEQYFGPGTRLTVT.

The chain joins TRBV5-1 to TRBJ1-2; 7 positions agree with TRBD1. The CDR3 covers 15 residues. After removal of 2 bases from V and 4 bases from J, the junction contained 8 bases not matched to a gene. CDR1 SGHRS and CDR2 YFSETQ come from the germline V gene. CDR3 protein: CASSLTGDSGYGYTF. The CDR3 nucleotides read TGCGCCAGCAGCTTAACAGGGGATTCGGGCTATGGCTACACCTTC.

The chain joins TRBV5-4 to TRBJ2-7; weak D call: TRBD2 (6 bases). In germline, CDR1 is SGHNT, CDR2 YYREEE (reference sequence). The V and J ends lost 0 bases and 2 bases respectively, with 12 bases between them. The CDR3 covers 15 residues. The CDR3 sequence is CASSLEGGRTYEQYF. Here the CDR3 DNA reads TGTGCCAGCAGCTTGGAAGGAGGGCGGACCTACGAGCAGTACTTC.

The rearrangement links TRBV5-4 to TRBJ2-1; weak D call: TRBD2 (6 bases). The CDR3 length is 14 residues. Trimming took off 1 base at V and 7 bases at J, with 12 bases between the two ends. Germline CDR1 is SGHNT and CDR2 is YYREEE (reference sequence). The CDR3 DNA reads TGTGCCAGCAGCTTGTTAACGGGAGAAAATGAGCAGTTCTTC. Protein: CASSLLTGENEQFF.

The chain links TRBV7-3 to TRBJ1-4; the D is unclear. The germline gives CDR1 SGHTA, CDR2 FQGTGA. The CDR3 is 14 residues long. Trimming stripped 5 bases from V and 5 bases from J, with 12 bases between. CDR3 DNA: TGTGCCAGCAGCCCCACGCGGCGAAATGAAAAACTGTTTTTT. This encodes CASSPTRRNEKLFF.

This chain connects TRBV7-6 to TRBJ2-5, with no clear D. CDR1 is SGHVS and CDR2 is FNYEAQ in the germline V gene. This CDR3 comprises 14 residues. The V gene lost 2 bases and the J gene lost 4 bases, with 11 bases spanning the gap. The CDR3 spells CASSLSTISETQYF. CDR3 in DNA: TGTGCCAGCAGCTTAAGCACCATCTCAGAGACCCAGTACTTC.

The chain carries TRBV20-1 and TRBJ1-1; D is uncertain. Germline V gene data show CDR1 as DFQATT and CDR2 as SNEGSKA (reference sequence). This CDR3 contains 11 residues. Trimming left V 4 bases short and J 4 bases short, with 7 bases between. The CDR3 is CSAKRLTEAFF. CDR3 nucleotide sequence: TGCAGTGCTAAAAGGCTCACTGAAGCTTTCTTT.

The rearrangement links TRBV7-3 to TRBJ2-3; 9 bases align to TRBD2. CDR3 length: 19 amino acids. With V trimmed by 2 bases and J by 5 bases, 17 bases remained unmatched. In germline, CDR1 is SGHTA, CDR2 FQGTGA. The CDR3 loop reads CASSLRGPGVAGDLDTQYF. CDR3 nucleotide sequence: TGTGCCAGCAGCTTACGGGGCCCGGGGGTAGCGGGGGACTTAGATACGCAGTATTTT.

The rearrangement joins TRBV4-1 to TRBJ2-7; D assignment may be TRBD1 or TRBD2 (5 bases each). The CDR3 is made up of 15 amino acids. From germline, CDR1 is MGHRA and CDR2 YSYEKL. Trimming stripped 0 bases from V and 0 bases from J, with 9 bases between. As DNA, the CDR3 is TGCGCCAGCAGCCAAGAAACGAGGGGCTCCTACGAGCAGTACTTC. Encoded protein: CASSQETRGSYEQYF.

V is TRBV6-5 and J is TRBJ2-7; D remains ambiguous. V lost 5 bases and J 3 bases, leaving 8 bases between the germline ends. The CDR3 runs to 12 residues. CDR1 is MNHEY and CDR2 is SVGAGI in the germline V gene. CDR3 loop: CASSTLYYEQYF. CDR3 DNA: TGTGCCAGCAGTACCCTCTACTACGAGCAGTACTTC.

The rearrangement joins TRBV18 to TRBJ2-5; D is unresolved. Trimming cost V 0 bases and J 1 base, with 12 bases left between them. The CDR3 covers 16 residues. Germline lookup yields CDR1 KGHSH and CDR2 LQKENI. DNA of the CDR3: TGTGCCAGCTCACCACCACTTGTGCCGCTCCAAGAGACCCAGTACTTC. It encodes CASSPPLVPLQETQYF.

The count of this clone is one. The chain recombines TRBV7-3 with TRBJ2-5; a possible D gene is TRBD2 (5 bases). Germline V gene data show CDR1 as SGHTA and CDR2 as FQGTGA. V shed 5 bases and J shed 2 bases, with 9 bases lying between them. The CDR3 contains 13 residues. The CDR3, as DNA: TGTGCCAGCAGCCCGGGATTACAAGAGACCCAGTACTTC. It translates to CASSPGLQETQYF.